This entry lists 8 T cell receptor beta chains sequenced from one sample in a study of shared clonotypes between healthy human individuals. Libraries were prepared by immunoSEQ multiplex PCR; TCRdb keeps only in-frame clonotypes and omits some of them. The sample holds more than 2,000,000 clones, approximately 92% seen once. The sample was naive CD4+ T cells sorted from blood. Subset specified: CD45RA+ positively selected. The receptors come from a man younger than 35 in good health.

The chain uses TRBV9 and TRBJ2-2; possible D gene TRBD1, 5 bases. In germline, CDR1 is SGDLS, CDR2 YYNGEE. V lost 3 bases and J lost 5, with 11 bases in between. The CDR3 contains 14 residues. CDR3 nucleotides: TGTGCCAGCAGCGGAACAGGTTTTACCGGGGAGCTGTTTTTT. Residues: CASSGTGFTGELFF.

V gene TRBV6-5 combines with J gene TRBJ1-4, with D unclear. This CDR3 comprises 13 residues. The V gene's germline CDR1 is MNHEY and CDR2 SVGAGI. V lost 5 bases, J lost 5 bases, and 9 bases lay in between. The CDR3 loop is CASSQNRNEKLFF. CDR3 DNA: TGTGCCAGCAGTCAAAACCGAAATGAAAAACTGTTTTTT.

This chain joins TRBV11-1 and TRBJ2-4; 8 bases line up with TRBD2. Germline CDR1 is SGHAT and CDR2 is FQDESV (reference sequence). V dropped 1 base and J dropped 5; count of bases not matched to a gene: 1. The CDR3 extends over 14 amino acids. The CDR3 here is CASSLEAGENIQYF. In DNA form, the CDR3 reads TGTGCCAGCAGCTTAGAAGCGGGGGAAAACATTCAGTACTTC. The full variable domain, in which reference TRBV11-1 and TRBJ2-4 provide the parts outside the CDR3, is EAEVAQSPRYKITEKSQAVAFWCDPISGHATLYWYRQILGQGPELLVQFQDESVVDDSQLPKDRFSAERLKGVDSTLKIQPAELGDSAMYLCASSLEAGENIQYFGAGTRLSVL.

The V and J genes are TRBV6-5 and TRBJ2-7; no clear D. CDR3 length: 14 amino acids. The germline CDR1 and CDR2 sequences are MNHEY and SVGAGI. Deletions cut 8 bases from V and 3 bases from J, with 17 bases between. The CDR3 DNA follows: TGTGCCAGCCGACGCGACACTGGCTTCTACGAGCAGTACTTC. This encodes CASRRDTGFYEQYF.

V and J are TRBV6-1 and TRBJ1-4, with D uncertain. Germline-derived CDR1 and CDR2 are MNHNS and SASEGT. This CDR3 region has 13 residues. V was cut by 0 bases and J by 7 bases, with 6 bases left in between. CDR3 residues: CASSEAPREKLFF. For the CDR3, the DNA is TGTGCCAGCAGTGAAGCCCCGCGTGAAAAACTGTTTTTT.

CDR3 loop: CSVERDSSYNEQFF. In DNA, the CDR3 is TGCAGCGTGGAGCGGGACAGCTCCTACAATGAGCAGTTCTTC. V gene TRBV29-1 combines with J gene TRBJ2-1, with D perhaps assigned TRBD1 or TRBD2 (7 bases each). The germline V gene has CDR1 SQVTM and CDR2 ANQGSEA. V was shortened by 6 bases and J by 0 bases, with 12 bases between the two germline ends. The CDR3 totals 14 residues.

The rearrangement links TRBV19 to TRBJ2-7, with 11 bases aligning to TRBD1. Germline CDR1 and CDR2: LNHDA and SQIVND (reference sequence). Trimming took 6 bases from V and 7 from J; bases not matched to a gene: 14. The CDR3 runs to 16 residues. The CDR3 reads CASRQPRDRGLLEQYF. The CDR3 DNA reads as TGTGCCAGTAGGCAGCCGAGGGACAGGGGGTTGCTAGAGCAGTACTTC.

This rearrangement joins TRBV19 to TRBJ2-3; D might be TRBD2 (5 bases). The V gene's germline CDR1 is LNHDA and CDR2 SQIVND (reference sequence). The CDR3 length is 14 residues. Deletions cut 7 bases from V and 2 bases from J, with 13 bases between. Here the CDR3 reads CASKSLAVTDTQYF. Written as DNA, the CDR3 is TGTGCCAGTAAATCCCTAGCTGTCACAGATACGCAGTATTTT.